The sequence of this TCR beta chain was determined in a study of T cell responses to AZD1222 COVID-19 vaccine. Study results and caveats: Spike as a whole was targeted by vaccine-associated CD4 TCRs, dominant at 160-218 and 743-854. Targeting of unmutated variant regions was reportedly seen in nearly half of spike-specific TCRs. Just a handful of AZD1222 recipients tested seropositive at baseline. Donors in the cohort were predominantly white British and more often female, and clonal diversity was possibly underestimated.

Generated by immunoSEQ multiplex PCR, the TCRdb table keeps only in-frame clones and is missing some. In the table there are under 120,000 clones, about 92% of which are singletons. The germline V and J ends were trimmed by 2 bases and 3 bases, with 2 bases remaining between them. The CDR3 totals 11 residues. CDR1 and CDR2 (germline): GTSNPN, SVGIG (reference sequence). Of note for this clone: What it binds is unknown. The same CDR3 also results from other DNA sequences found in this sample.

Sequenced here: peripheral blood, sampled on day 0 of AZD1222 vaccination. The chain recombines TRBV30 with TRBJ1-3; no clear D. The sequence came from an adult in good health. CDR3 bases: TGTGCCTGGAGTAGTGGAAACACCATATATTTT. Translation gives CAWSSGNTIYF.